Below are 18 T cell receptor beta chains sequenced from a single sample in a study of regulatory T cells in long-lasting Graves disease. Time point defined: persistent/refractory GD, antithyroid drugs over 5 years with positive TRAb. Researchers made the TCR library from RNA that was extracted from PBMCs. iRepertoire HTBI primers and Arm-PCR of CDR3 regions built TCR beta libraries. TCRdb passed the multiplex PCR reads through MiXCR, listing each CDR3 protein once. The profile shows roughly 400,000 distinct CDR3 sequences, around a fifth of them singletons. This sample comprised peripheral blood mononuclear cells (PBMCs), obtained when the disease was refractory, from a patient treated with antithyroid drugs. These receptors were obtained from a female donor with Graves disease.

The chain combines TRBV3-1 with TRBJ2-2, with D perhaps TRBD2 (6 bases). CDR3 length: 14 amino acids. The germline V gene has CDR1 LGHDT and CDR2 YNNKEL (reference sequence). V lost 8 bases and J 3 bases, leaving 13 bases between the germline ends. CDR3 DNA: TGTGCCAGCTCCGGAGGGGCCCACACCGGGGAGCTGTTTTTT. It encodes CASSGGAHTGELFF.

Regarding this clonotype: Since a much larger clone is just one base distant, this may be a read error. The J gene is TRBJ1-6, the V gene TRBV12-3 or TRBV12-4, with 8 nucleotides matching TRBD1. The CDR3 consists of 14 residues. V lost 6 bases to trimming and J lost 11 bases; unmatched junction nucleotides: 9. CDR3 sequence (DNA): TGTGCCAGCAGGCGGGACAGGCTAAGGGCACCCCTCCACTTT. This gives the protein CASRRDRLRAPLHF.

This clonotype has at least ten counts. The chain carries TRBV3-1 and TRBJ1-1; D call uncertain. The CDR3 consists of 16 residues. The V gene lost 1 base and the J gene lost 0 bases, with 12 bases spanning the gap. Germline loops: CDR1 LGHDT, CDR2 YNNKEL (reference sequence). The CDR3 DNA reads as TGTGCCAGCAGCCAAGGTGTTCTCGGAATGAACACTGAAGCTTTCTTT. It yields the protein CASSQGVLGMNTEAFF.

This clonotype was observed many times. The chain uses TRBV28 and TRBJ1-2; D is unresolved. Deletions cut 8 bases from V and 5 bases from J, with 12 bases between. This CDR3 has 12 residues. The V gene's germline CDR1 is MDHEN and CDR2 SYDVKM. DNA for the CDR3: TGTGCCAGCTCCCGGGCCAGATATGGCTACACCTTC. This translates into CASSRARYGYTF.

The rearrangement links TRBV7-9 to TRBJ2-3; TRBD1 agrees at 10 bases. Germline CDR1 SEHNR, CDR2 FQNEAQ (reference sequence). The V and J ends lost 5 bases and 6 bases, in that order; junction bases with no gene match: 8. This CDR3 region has 15 residues. This CDR3 reads CASSPGQGEADTQYF. CDR3 nucleotide sequence: TGTGCCAGCAGCCCTGGACAGGGGGAGGCGGATACGCAGTATTTT.

This clonotype was counted many times. The rearrangement uses TRBV28 and TRBJ2-7; 7 bases line up with TRBD2. The ends lost 4 bases at V and 2 bases at J; junction bases unmatched: 11. The germline V gene encodes CDR1 MDHEN and CDR2 SYDVKM. This CDR3 spans 16 amino acids. The CDR3 bases are TGTGCCAGCAGTTCTCTTGGGGAGGGGAGTACCTACGAGCAGTACTTC. Translating gives CASSSLGEGSTYEQYF.

This clonotype was seen ten or more times. V and J are TRBV2 and TRBJ1-5; D gene unclear. Germline CDR1 reads SNHLY; CDR2 reads FYNNEI. CDR3 size: 15 residues. Trimming took off 5 bases at V and 0 bases at J, with 11 bases between the two ends. The CDR3 protein is CASSSGRLSNQPQHF. Written as DNA, the CDR3 is TGTGCCAGCAGTTCGGGCAGACTTAGCAATCAGCCCCAGCATTTT.

This clonotype was counted at least ten times. The junction does not match germline at one end; this may be a read error. This chain uses TRBV5-1 with TRBJ2-5, with D possibly being TRBD2 (6 bases). The V gene's germline CDR1 is SGHRS and CDR2 YFSETQ. The CDR3 covers 14 residues. The CDR3 is CASSLGGNQETQYF. CDR3 nucleotides: TGTGCCAGCAGCTTGGGCGGGAATCAAGAGACCCAGTACTTC.

The chain couples TRBV9 to TRBJ2-6; D gene unclear. Germline V gene data show CDR1 as SGDLS and CDR2 as YYNGEE. Trimming left V 4 bases short and J 12 bases short, with 8 bases between. The CDR3 covers 11 residues. DNA of the CDR3: TGTGCCAGCAGCTACCCTGGCGTCCTGACTTTC. This codes for CASSYPGVLTF.

This clonotype was counted at least ten times. J is TRBJ1-5 and V is TRBV20-1, with a tentative D call TRBD1 (6 bases). There are 15 residues in the CDR3. V dropped 0 bases and J dropped 5 bases, with 14 bases sitting between them. CDR1 and CDR2 from the germline V gene are DFQATT and SNEGSKA (reference sequence). CDR3 bases: TGCAGTGCTAGAGATCGGAGAGGACAGTATCAGCCCCAGCATTTT. Protein: CSARDRRGQYQPQHF.

Only a few counts were recorded for this clonotype. This sequence joins TRBV20-1 and TRBJ1-1; D unclear. The CDR3 extends over 13 amino acids. V shed 2 bases and J shed 1 base, with 8 bases lying between them. In germline, CDR1 is DFQATT, CDR2 SNEGSKA (reference sequence). CDR3 bases: TGCAGTGCTAGAAAGGATCCGAACACTGAAGCTTTCTTT. Translation gives CSARKDPNTEAFF.

This clonotype was detected many times. The chain joins TRBV28 to TRBJ1-6; D may be TRBD1 (6 bases). V lost 6 bases, J lost 0 bases, and 18 bases lay in between. In germline, CDR1 is MDHEN, CDR2 SYDVKM. The CDR3 consists of 18 residues. Here the CDR3 DNA reads TGTGCCAGCAGAGCTCCCCGCGTGGGGGCCTCCTATAATTCACCCCTCCACTTT. Translating it yields CASRAPRVGASYNSPLHF.

J is TRBJ2-7 and V is TRBV7-2; 8 bases agree with TRBD2. CDR3 length: 16 residues. CDR1 and CDR2 (germline): SGHTA, FQGNSA. After removal of 5 bases from V and 3 bases from J, the junction contained 12 bases not matched to a gene. CDR3 residues: CASSPLAGRWDYEQYF. The CDR3 nucleotides are TGTGCCAGCAGCCCCCTAGCGGGCAGATGGGACTACGAGCAGTACTTC.

This clonotype was seen repeatedly, ten times or more. The rearrangement joins TRBV19 to TRBJ1-1, with 11 bases lining up with TRBD1. Germline assignment: CDR1 LNHDA and CDR2 SQIVND (reference sequence). The V and J ends lost 5 bases and 2 bases, in that order; junction bases with no gene match: 4. The CDR3 runs to 15 residues. Here the CDR3 reads CASSRRTGGNTEAFF. The DNA of the CDR3 is TGTGCCAGTAGTCGCCGGACAGGGGGCAACACTGAAGCTTTCTTT.

At least ten counts were recorded for this clonotype. The chain has TRBV28 and TRBJ1-1; 7 positions match TRBD1. In germline, CDR1 is MDHEN, CDR2 SYDVKM. J lost 1 base, V lost 5 bases, and 7 bases had no gene match. This CDR3 comprises 15 residues. This CDR3 reads CASSVSTGWNTEAFF. The CDR3 DNA follows: TGTGCCAGCAGTGTATCGACAGGGTGGAACACTGAAGCTTTCTTT.

The chain joins TRBV20-1 to TRBJ2-7; 10 bases match TRBD2. Germline values: CDR1 DFQATT, CDR2 SNEGSKA (reference sequence). The CDR3 loop spans 15 amino acids. The J segment lost 4 bases and the V segment lost 5 bases, leaving 11 bases of the junction unmatched. The DNA of the CDR3 is TGCAGTGCTCCCCCGCGGCTAGCGGGAGATTACGAGCAGTACTTC. Its translation: CSAPPRLAGDYEQYF.

This clonotype was found a few times. V and J are TRBV6-1 and TRBJ2-3; 9 nucleotides line up with TRBD2. Germline lookup yields CDR1 MNHNS and CDR2 SASEGT. There are 16 residues in the CDR3. The V segment lost 7 bases and the J segment 3 bases; nucleotides outside the gene matches: 11. Here the CDR3 reads CASTLTGGRATDTQYF. The DNA of the CDR3 is TGTGCCAGCACCCTCACAGGCGGGAGGGCTACAGATACGCAGTATTTT.

In its sample, this clonotype was seen many times. The rearrangement joins TRBV29-1 to TRBJ1-1; D might be TRBD1 (6 bases). Trimming removed 3 bases from V and 0 bases from J, with 14 bases in between. Germline loops: CDR1 SQVTM, CDR2 ANQGSEA. This CDR3 is 15 amino acids long. CDR3 bases: TGCAGCGTTGACTCGGACAGACTCATGAACACTGAAGCTTTCTTT. This codes for CSVDSDRLMNTEAFF.